This T cell receptor beta chain derives from a study of blood T cell repertoires in COVID-19. As handled by the study authors: Estimation of nucleated cell counts relied on the amplification of reference gene primers. Only in-frame clones appear in the TCRdb table, and some are missing; sequencing was by immunoSEQ multiplex PCR. Clone size and V and J calls were adopted from that table, with D and trimming inferred from the DNA. Of roughly 180,000 clones in the sample, approximately 85% were seen once. This receptor was identified in a woman aged 55-70 years with acute or convalescent COVID-19. The specimen sequenced was peripheral blood.

The CDR3: CASNWSFGRGTDGNTIYF. The CDR3 DNA reads as TGTGCCAGTAATTGGTCATTCGGTCGGGGGACGGATGGAAACACCATATATTTT. The gene calls are TRBV19 and TRBJ1-3; tentatively, D is TRBD1 (5 bases). Looked up from germline, CDR1 is LNHDA and CDR2 is SQIVND (reference sequence). This CDR3 is 18 amino acids long. Trimming removed 7 bases at V and 3 bases at J, with 25 bases between.